This TCR beta chain was profiled in a study of T cells in Graves' hyperthyroidism and ophthalmopathy. V trimming: 5 bases; J trimming: 1 base; junction bases outside the gene matches: 13. This CDR3 is 20 amino acids long. CDR1 and CDR2 (germline): MNHNS, SASEGT. Pregnant or lactating patients were excluded, as were those with uncontrolled infection or other autoimmune disease. Clinical symptoms, serum thyroxine, TRAb, thyroid ultrasound and orbital computed tomography established diagnosis. General observations from the study: Blood also held most thyroid clonotypes expanded beyond 0.001.

This clonotype was observed a few times. The antigen is undetermined. Template material for amplifying TCR beta CDR3 regions consisted of RNA transcripts. During a first-round RT-PCR of the TCR CDR3, the HTBI primer set was used. Via MiXCR, TCRdb re-called the multiplex PCR reads, giving one row per CDR3 protein. The table includes a few hundred thousand distinct CDR3 sequences, about 15% detected once. This receptor was obtained from a woman under 30 with Graves' ophthalmopathy. The sequenced sample was blood. V and J are TRBV6-1 and TRBJ2-1; 14 bases line up with TRBD2. This chain's CDR3 is CASSSEARLAGGPSYNEQFF. CDR3 bases: TGTGCCAGCAGTTCCGAAGCCAGACTAGCGGGAGGGCCTTCCTACAATGAGCAGTTCTTC.